The TCR beta chain described here comes from a study of cytomegalovirus exposure and HLA in healthy donors. 60 Vbeta and 13 Jbeta primers were used in PCR. Profiled with immunoSEQ multiplex PCR; TCRdb holds only in-frame clones, not every one. The table has about 130,000 clones, roughly 82% seen once; the top ten hold about 13%. The material sequenced was PBMCs. The sequence came from a woman aged 55-70 years in good health and CMV-seropositive.

CDR3 amino acids: CSVVVDRGSYEQYF. Written as DNA, the CDR3 is TGCAGCGTTGTGGTGGACAGGGGTAGCTACGAGCAGTACTTC. The rearrangement links TRBV29-1 to TRBJ2-7; 9 nucleotides agree with TRBD1. Germline V gives CDR1 SQVTM, CDR2 ANQGSEA. The trim removed 4 bases at V and 3 bases at J, leaving 7 bases unmatched. The CDR3 consists of 14 residues.